What follows are 14 T cell receptor beta chains derived from one specimen sequenced in a study of STAT5B mutations in CD4+ large granular lymphocyte leukemia. Clones were read by immunoSEQ multiplex PCR, and TCRdb kept only the in-frame ones, dropping some. Among 30,000 to 40,000 clones listed, around 88% were seen once. Sequencing input: CD4+ T cells from blood buffy coats. Every receptor here comes from a human donor in good health.

The chain couples TRBV6-1 to TRBJ2-3; TRBD2 matches at 9 bases. Germline CDR1 MNHNS, CDR2 SASEGT. V lost 4 bases to trimming and J lost 1 base; unmatched junction nucleotides: 6. The length of the CDR3 is 16 residues. Written as DNA, the CDR3 is TGTGCCAGCAGTGCGCCAGTAGCGGGGGGCACAGATACGCAGTATTTT. Translating gives CASSAPVAGGTDTQYF.

This clone was seen a few times. The V gene is TRBV28, the J gene TRBJ1-2, with D maybe TRBD1 (6 bases). The CDR3 runs to 14 residues. Germline V gives CDR1 MDHEN, CDR2 SYDVKM. V lost 5 bases to trimming and J lost 4 bases, with 14 bases between them. CDR3: CASSQTGQLYGYTF. The DNA of the CDR3 is TGTGCCAGCAGTCAAACAGGACAGCTCTATGGCTACACCTTC.

This clone was found a few times. V gene TRBV5-4 combines with J gene TRBJ2-7; D uncertain. Trimming shortened V by 3 bases and J by 3 bases, and 4 bases separated the two germline ends. CDR3 length equals 11 residues. Germline V lookup: CDR1 SGHNT, CDR2 YYREEE (reference sequence). The DNA for the CDR3 is TGTGCCAGCAGCTCCCACTACGAGCAGTACTTC. Encoded protein: CASSSHYEQYF.

This clone was seen once. V gene TRBV6-5 combines with J gene TRBJ2-4; D is unresolved. This CDR3 contains 13 residues. The germline CDR1 and CDR2 sequences are MNHEY and SVGAGI. Trimming shortened V by 5 bases and J by 7 bases, and 12 bases separated the two germline ends. The CDR3 nucleotides are TGTGCCAGCAGTCGAACGGAAAGGAACATTCAGTACTTC. Its translation is CASSRTERNIQYF.

The J gene is TRBJ2-7, the V gene TRBV10-1; 8 bases agree with TRBD1. CDR1 WNHNN and CDR2 SYGVQD come from the germline V gene (reference sequence). The V and J ends lost 6 bases and 5 bases, in that order; junction bases with no gene match: 9. The CDR3 loop spans 14 amino acids. In DNA form, the CDR3 reads TGCGCCAGCAGCCATGACAGGGGACGAAACGAGCAGTACTTC. Protein product: CASSHDRGRNEQYF.

This clone was detected only a few times. The chain is built from TRBV4-1 and TRBJ1-2, with TRBD1 identical over 8 bases. There are 15 residues in the CDR3. With 2 bases clipped from V and 5 bases from J, the junction kept 7 bases outside the gene matches. The V gene's germline CDR1 is MGHRA and CDR2 YSYEKL. CDR3 loop: CASSQPGQGPYGYTF. Here the CDR3 DNA reads TGCGCCAGCAGCCAACCTGGACAGGGACCATATGGCTACACCTTC.

The gene calls are TRBV11-2 and TRBJ1-5; D is unresolved. Trimming took off 5 bases at V and 5 bases at J, with 7 bases between the two ends. CDR1 and CDR2 from the germline V gene are SGHAT and FQNNGV. The CDR3 is made up of 12 amino acids. CDR3: CASSPSYQPQHF. The CDR3 region has the DNA TGTGCCAGCAGCCCCTCGTATCAGCCCCAGCATTTT.

The J gene is TRBJ2-5, the V gene TRBV10-3, with 9 bases fitting TRBD1. The V segment lost 4 bases and the J segment 3 bases; nucleotides outside the gene matches: 9. This CDR3 is built from 16 residues. The germline gives CDR1 ENHRY, CDR2 SYGVKD. The CDR3 DNA follows: TGTGCCATCAGTGGAAGGGACAGGGAGGGAAAAGAGACCCAGTACTTC. It encodes CAISGRDREGKETQYF.

The genes are TRBV29-1 and TRBJ1-1, with D uncertain. This CDR3 is built from 15 residues. The germline V gene has CDR1 SQVTM and CDR2 ANQGSEA. Trimming pared 6 bases from V and 0 bases from J, leaving 17 bases between. The CDR3 DNA reads as TGCAGCGTCACCGACACCCCTAAAATGAACACTGAAGCTTTCTTT. Its translation: CSVTDTPKMNTEAFF.

The chain is built from TRBV10-3 and TRBJ2-5; D not certain. V gave up 5 bases and J gave up 7 bases, with 14 bases separating them. The CDR3 is made up of 13 amino acids. Per germline, CDR1 ENHRY and CDR2 SYGVKD. This chain's CDR3 is CAISLDRFGTQYF. The CDR3, as DNA: TGTGCCATCAGTCTAGACCGTTTCGGGACCCAGTACTTC.

This clone appeared a single time. The chain has TRBV30 and TRBJ2-7; 11 bases agree with TRBD1. This CDR3 is 15 amino acids long. Germline loops: CDR1 GTSNPN, CDR2 SVGIG (reference sequence). The chain's CDR3 is CAGGPRDRGSYEQYF. DNA of the CDR3: TGTGCTGGAGGGCCCCGGGACAGGGGGTCTTACGAGCAGTACTTC.

V is TRBV9 and J is TRBJ1-1; tentative D call: TRBD1 (6 bases). CDR3 length: 14 amino acids. The V gene lost 1 base and the J gene lost 4 bases, with 11 bases spanning the gap. Germline CDR1 SGDLS, CDR2 YYNGEE. The CDR3 DNA reads TGTGCCAGCAGCGTACGTACAGGGAGCACTGAAGCTTTCTTT. As protein: CASSVRTGSTEAFF.

V usage is TRBV7-8 and J usage is TRBJ1-1; D remains ambiguous. V lost 5 bases, J lost 4 bases, and 17 bases lay in between. This CDR3 spans 15 amino acids. Looked up from germline, CDR1 is SGHVS and CDR2 is FQNEAQ. This CDR3 reads CASSPLRTEVTEAFF. The CDR3 coding sequence is TGTGCCAGCAGCCCCCTCCGGACGGAAGTCACTGAAGCTTTCTTT.

The chain joins TRBV7-6 to TRBJ1-2; 8 nucleotides agree with TRBD1. Germline V gene lookup returns CDR1 SGHVS and CDR2 FNYEAQ. The CDR3 covers 14 residues. The V gene end was trimmed by 2 bases and the J gene end by 8 bases; junction bases not matched to a gene: 7. The chain's CDR3 is CASSLTGQGEGYTF. In DNA form, the CDR3 reads TGTGCCAGCAGCTTAACCGGACAGGGTGAAGGCTACACCTTC.